A selection of T cell receptor beta chains follows, all from one sample in a study of Ad26.COV2.S vaccination and SARS-CoV-2 variants. The table came from immunoSEQ multiplex PCR; TCRdb's copy has only in-frame clones and leaves some out. The sample has 250,000 or so clones, 70% to 90% seen once. This specimen consisted of peripheral blood, obtained in a trial of Ad26.COV2.S vaccine versus placebo. Receptor source: a person aged 18-65 years who received the Ad26.COV2.S COVID-19 vaccine or a placebo. CDR3s include the opening cysteine and the closing phenylalanine or tryptophan. The order of the fields is J gene, D gene, V gene, clone size, CDR3 DNA, CDR3 protein. D genes are given only for firm matches. The size field is filled for only some rows; it gives once, few, many or a size class.

>TRBJ2-2|TRBD2|TRBV5-6|NA
TGTGCCAGCAGCGGGGGGGTAGCGAACCTCCCCCGGGAGCTGTTTTTT
CASSGGVANLPRELFF
>TRBJ2-1|NA|TRBV6-4|NA
TGTGCCAGCAGTGATACTAGTGTGGGGTGGGAGCAGTTCTTC
CASSDTSVGWEQFF
>TRBJ1-2|TRBD1|TRBV4-1|few
TGCGCCAGCAGCCAGGTGACAGGGCCCTATGGCTACACCTTC
CASSQVTGPYGYTF
>TRBJ1-1|NA|TRBV4-1|NA
TGCGCCAGCAGCCAAACTCCACAGAACACTGAAGCTTTCTTT
CASSQTPQNTEAFF
>TRBJ2-6|NA|TRBV4-1|NA
TGCGCCAGCAGCCAAGAGGGCCCTCGAGGGGCCAACGTCCTGACTTTC
CASSQEGPRGANVLTF
>TRBJ1-2|NA|TRBV2|many
TGTGCCAGCAGGTGGGGAAATCTAATGTTTGGCTACACCTTC
CASRWGNLMFGYTF
>TRBJ2-3|TRBD2|TRBV10-3|NA
TGTGCCATCAGGGGACTAGCGGGGGGAACAGATACGCAGTATTTT
CAIRGLAGGTDTQYF
>TRBJ2-1|NA|TRBV5-6|NA
TGTGCCAGCAGCTTGGGACTTACTAGCTCCTACAATGAGCAGTTCTTC
CASSLGLTSSYNEQFF
>TRBJ2-1|TRBD2|TRBV4-3|NA
TGCGCCAGCAGCCAAGGGCGGCGGGGGGGTAGAAATGAGCAGTTCTTC
CASSQGRRGGRNEQFF
>TRBJ2-7|NA|TRBV3-1/TRBV3-2|NA
TGTGCCAGCAGCCGAGCAGGAGGCAGTGCCACCTACGAGCAGTACTTC
CASSRAGGSATYEQYF
>TRBJ2-6|NA|TRBV5-4|NA
NA
CASTSGANVLTF
>TRBJ2-2|NA|TRBV2|NA
TGTGCCAGCGAGTCTCGGCGGACAGAGCTCACCGGGGAGCTGTTTTTT
CASESRRTELTGELFF
>TRBJ2-1|TRBD2|TRBV4-2|NA
TGTGCCAGCAGCCCTAGACTAGCGGGAGGGCCTGATAATGAGCAGTTCTTC
CASSPRLAGGPDNEQFF
>TRBJ2-1|NA|TRBV11-2|NA
TGTGCCAGCAGCTTAGGCGGTCAAGCGTACAATGAGCAGTTCTTC
CASSLGGQAYNEQFF
>TRBJ1-6|TRBD1|TRBV27|NA
TGTGCCAGCAGACGGGACAGTGTTAATTCACCCCTCCACTTT
CASRRDSVNSPLHF
>TRBJ1-2|NA|TRBV5-8|NA
TGTGCCAGCAGCTTGGGTACAGGGACTGACTATGGCTACACCTTC
CASSLGTGTDYGYTF
>TRBJ2-1|NA|TRBV19|NA
TGTGCCAGTAGTTTATCCGGGACCGACTACAATGAGCAGTTCTTC
CASSLSGTDYNEQFF
>TRBJ2-7|NA|TRBV6-5|NA
TGTGCCAGCAGTTCCGCCGGGGGCAACTCCTACGAGCAGTACTTC
CASSSAGGNSYEQYF
>TRBJ2-1|NA|TRBV4-2|NA
TGTGCCAGCAGCCAAGAGGTAGATTACAATGAGCAGTTCTTC
CASSQEVDYNEQFF
>TRBJ2-2|TRBD1|TRBV6-5|NA
TGTGCCAGCAGCGTCTGGACAGGGGTCACCGGGGAGCTGTTTTTT
CASSVWTGVTGELFF
>TRBJ2-1|TRBD1|TRBV5-6|NA
TGTGCCAGCAGCTGGACAGGGGTCGTTGAGCAGTTCTTC
CASSWTGVVEQFF
>TRBJ2-5|TRBD1|TRBV6-5|NA
TGTGCCAGCAGGGGGACCGGGACAGGGAAAGAGACCCAGTACTTC
CASRGTGTGKETQYF
>TRBJ1-5|TRBD1|TRBV15|NA
TGTGCCACCAGGGGACAGAATAATCAGCCCCAGCATTTT
CATRGQNNQPQHF
>TRBJ2-3|TRBD2|TRBV7-9|NA
TGTGCCAGCAGCCCGGGGGGGCTTGGGACAGATACGCAGTATTTT
CASSPGGLGTDTQYF
>TRBJ2-5|NA|TRBV11-2|NA
TGTGCCAGCAGCTTAGATCTGGGTAAAGAGACCCAGTACTTC
CASSLDLGKETQYF
>TRBJ1-2|NA|TRBV24-1|NA
TGTGCCACCAGTGATGTCGACAAAAGCTATGGCTACACCTTC
CATSDVDKSYGYTF
>TRBJ2-1|NA|TRBV9|NA
TGTGCCAGCAGCGCGACCGGGACTCACCGCACTAATGAGCAGTTCTTC
CASSATGTHRTNEQFF
>TRBJ2-7|TRBD1|TRBV13|NA
TGTGCCAGCAGCTTACGGACAGGGGCCCTCTACGAGCAGTACTTC
CASSLRTGALYEQYF
>TRBJ2-1|NA|TRBV11-3|NA
TGTGCCAGCAGCCGGGCCGCGCCCTCCAATGAGCAGTTCTTC
CASSRAAPSNEQFF
>TRBJ1-6|TRBD1|TRBV7-9|once
TGTGCCAGCAGCCACAGGCCGGACAGGTCTACTTACTATAATTCACCCCTCCACTTT
CASSHRPDRSTYYNSPLHF
>TRBJ2-6|NA|TRBV4-3|NA
TGCGCCAGCAGCCAAGACCCATACAGCAGCTCTGGGGCCAACGTCCTGACTTTC
CASSQDPYSSSGANVLTF
>TRBJ1-2|TRBD1|TRBV10-3|NA
TGTGCCATCAGTGAACCTTCTACAGGGGTGGATGGCTACACCTTC
CAISEPSTGVDGYTF
>TRBJ1-5|NA|TRBV27|NA
TGTGCCAGCAGTTTGGCCCAGGGCTATCAGCCCCAGCATTTT
CASSLAQGYQPQHF
>TRBJ2-1|NA|TRBV4-3|NA
TGCGCCAGCAGCCAAGATCAGGCCTGGACGGATGAGCAGTTCTTC
CASSQDQAWTDEQFF
>TRBJ1-2|NA|TRBV19|NA
TGTGCCAGTAGTAGGCAGCCGTCCTCGAGTGTCTATGGCTACACCTTC
CASSRQPSSSVYGYTF